This T cell receptor beta chain was identified during a study of cytomegalovirus exposure and HLA in healthy donors listed by TCRdb under 2017. Concerning the study at large: The 550 to 750 repertoires of the first cohort and the 120 validation repertoires were produced on the same platform, according to a later analysis. The study aimed to test whether signatures of past pathogen exposure could be identified by cataloging public T cell receptors. Along with the approximately 700-subject first cohort, a separate validation cohort of over 90 different subjects was used. To predict cytomegalovirus infection status, the study brought together high-throughput TCR immunosequencing, statistical association of individual TCRs with disease status, and machine learning. Study-level results and caveats: A later analysis found that TCRs clustered in the first cohort also tended to co-occur in the roughly 120 validation repertoires, with more than 90% of cluster scores above 0. A later analysis lacked HLA typing for the validation cohort, so it scored co-occurrence in that cohort across all 110 or so repertoires. A few of the identified cytomegalovirus-associated TCR beta chains were confirmed in vitro to be specific for cytomegalovirus antigens. While some public TCRs were present in many individuals, most TCR sequences turned up only very rarely across donors. In both the original and validation cohorts, the classifier was reported to diagnose cytomegalovirus status with high specificity and sensitivity. The authors suggested that the approach could potentially be extended to other disease states and immunological phenotypes. A total of 150 to 200 TCR beta chains were listed by the study as associated with cytomegalovirus.

The method behind the library was the immunoSEQ multiplex PCR assay. In the original analysis: A statistical classification framework was built to diagnose cytomegalovirus status from the catalog of TCR beta chain sequences. TCRdb carries this immuneACCESS record with in-frame sequences only. Its versions omit some clonotypes, under half of them owing to an unresolved V gene in the studies checked, with the rest unexplained. The DNA was the basis for D and trimming; V, J and clone size are from that table. The sample has approximately 220,000 clones on record, over 80% of them singletons. The top ten constitute around 1.1% of the sample. Donors formed part of the validation cohort, which comprised 120 subjects and was distinct from the first cohort of 550 to 850 subjects. The CDR3 sequence holds 13 residues, the cysteine and phenylalanine included. The entry retains the CDR3 DNA only, 39 bases that are in frame from base 1. CDR1 and CDR2 were assigned from the germline V gene as SGHTA and FQGTGA. The trim is 2 bases for V and 4 bases for J, with a gap of 8 bases between the germline ends.

Of note for this clone: Its target antigen remains unknown. No per-base quality is available; no much larger clone lies one base away.

Rearrangement joined TRBV7-3 to TRBJ1-1; the D gene is possibly TRBD1, with 5 bases matching. This TCR derives from a woman under 30 in good health and CMV-seronegative. Sequenced material: PBMCs. This receptor has the CDR3 CASSLLRGTEAFF. Read as DNA, the sequence is TGTGCCAGCAGCTTATTAAGGGGCACTGAAGCTTTCTTT.